Each of the 32 T cell receptor beta chains below was sequenced from the same sample in a study of blood T cell repertoires in COVID-19. Sequencing was performed with immunoSEQ multiplex PCR; in TCRdb, only in-frame clones are kept and a portion is missing. In the table there are more than 300,000 clones, approximately 90% of which are singletons. Material: PBMCs or T cells enriched from blood (not recorded which). The origin of the receptors is a woman aged 18-30 years who had recovered from COVID-19.

The chain links TRBV27 to TRBJ1-5; D is possibly TRBD1 (5 bases). From germline, CDR1 is MNHEY and CDR2 SMNVEV (reference sequence). The ends were cut back, 5 bases at V and 2 bases at J, with 10 bases in the middle. The CDR3 runs 14 residues. The CDR3 loop reads CASSAAGGNQPQHF. As DNA, the CDR3 is TGTGCCAGCAGTGCCGCGGGGGGCAATCAGCCCCAGCATTTT.

J is TRBJ2-7 and V is TRBV6-6; TRBD1 matches 12 bases. This CDR3 has 15 amino acids. In germline, CDR1 is MNHNY, CDR2 SVGAGI (reference sequence). Trimming removed 9 bases from V and 7 bases from J; junction bases left unmatched: 13. CDR3 nucleotides: TGTGCCAGTAAGGGGACAGGGGGCCCGTCAGGGGAGCAGTACTTC. Its protein is CASKGTGGPSGEQYF.

The chain carries TRBV24-1 and TRBJ1-2, with D hard to call. The CDR3 totals 11 residues. V lost 10 bases, J lost 8 bases, and 13 bases lay in between. Looked up from germline, CDR1 is KGHDR and CDR2 is SFDVKD. The CDR3 DNA is TGTGCCACTCTGACTAATGCGGGCTACACCTTC. Amino acids: CATLTNAGYTF.

The CDR3 DNA follows: TGTGCCAGCAGCTCCCTACATGGACAGGGGCTGCATACGCAGTATTTT. It codes for CASSSLHGQGLHTQYF. The chain uses TRBV11-2 and TRBJ2-3; 9 bases agree with TRBD1. CDR3 length: 16 residues. Trimming removed 4 bases from V and 7 bases from J; junction bases left unmatched: 12. The V gene's germline CDR1 is SGHAT and CDR2 FQNNGV.

The table lists this clone with a few counts. The gene calls are TRBV24-1 and TRBJ1-3; weak D call: TRBD1 (6 bases). CDR1 KGHDR and CDR2 SFDVKD come from the germline V gene. The CDR3 has 16 residues. V gave up 4 bases and J gave up 0 bases, with 12 bases separating them. CDR3 protein: CATSDPAGASGNTIYF. The CDR3 bases are TGTGCCACCAGTGACCCCGCGGGGGCCTCTGGAAACACCATATATTTT.

Here the CDR3 DNA reads TGTGCCAGCAGCTTGATGGGGACACCGAACACCGGGGAGCTGTTTTTT. It translates to CASSLMGTPNTGELFF. This chain links TRBV7-6 with TRBJ2-2; D is possibly TRBD1 (6 bases). In germline, CDR1 is SGHVS, CDR2 FNYEAQ. Trimming pared 3 bases from V and 0 bases from J, leaving 11 bases between. The CDR3 has 16 residues.

This clone was seen a handful of times. The V gene is TRBV29-1, the J gene TRBJ1-1, with a tentative D call TRBD1 (6 bases). The CDR3 loop spans 13 amino acids. CDR1 is SQVTM and CDR2 is ANQGSEA in the germline V gene. V dropped 4 bases and J dropped 4 bases, with 13 bases sitting between them. The CDR3 nucleotides read TGCAGCGTTGTACGGGGGGCCGGCACTGAAGCTTTCTTT. Protein: CSVVRGAGTEAFF.

The genes are TRBV7-9 and TRBJ2-3; a weak D match, TRBD1 (6 bases). Germline V gene lookup returns CDR1 SEHNR and CDR2 FQNEAQ (reference sequence). The CDR3 has 15 amino acids. V shed 1 base and J shed 7 bases, with 15 bases lying between them. The CDR3 loop reads CASSLGDNVVHTQYF. The CDR3 nucleotides are TGTGCCAGCAGCTTAGGGGACAATGTGGTTCATACGCAGTATTTT.

This clone occurred once. J is TRBJ1-2 and V is TRBV14; D might be TRBD1 (5 bases). V was cut by 1 base and J by 2 bases, with 11 bases left in between. Germline V gene sequence: CDR1 SGHDN, CDR2 FVKESK. There are 15 residues in the CDR3. This CDR3 is CASSQVPDKNYGYTF. CDR3 DNA: TGTGCCAGCAGCCAAGTTCCGGACAAAAACTATGGCTACACCTTC.

V usage is TRBV28 and J usage is TRBJ1-4, with a weak D call TRBD1 (5 bases). This CDR3 is 17 amino acids long. V was pared by 4 bases and J by 0 bases, with 15 bases between. Germline V gives CDR1 MDHEN, CDR2 SYDVKM. The CDR3: CASSSPTTVATNEKLFF. DNA of the CDR3: TGTGCCAGCAGTTCCCCAACGACAGTAGCAACTAATGAAAAACTGTTTTTT.

The chain uses TRBV19 and TRBJ1-2; D might be TRBD1 (5 bases). CDR3 length: 16 residues. Germline loops: CDR1 LNHDA, CDR2 SQIVND (reference sequence). V was clipped by 5 bases and J by 8 bases, with 24 bases between them. CDR3 protein: CASSPTTGTGGGGYTF. Here the CDR3 DNA reads TGTGCCAGTAGTCCTACGACCGGGACGGGAGGTGGGGGCTACACCTTC.

V is TRBV4-2 and J is TRBJ1-4, with TRBD1 matching over 7 bases. Germline V gene data show CDR1 as LGHNA and CDR2 as YNFKEQ. Trimming at V came to 0 bases and at J to 5 bases, leaving 3 bases not matched to a gene. The CDR3 sequence is 15 residues long. The CDR3 DNA reads TGTGCCAGCAGCCAAGAGGACAGGAAGAATGAAAAACTGTTTTTT. It is translated as CASSQEDRKNEKLFF.

The chain combines TRBV3-1 (or the pseudogene TRBV3-2) with TRBJ2-6; 7 bases fit TRBD1. Germline CDR1 is LGHDT and CDR2 is YNNKEL (reference sequence). V gave up 4 bases and J gave up 0 bases; unmatched junction bases: 9. The CDR3 contains 18 residues. For the CDR3, the DNA is TGTGCCAGCAGCCGCTATTGGACAGGTAGCTCTGGGGCCAACGTCCTGACTTTC. This codes for CASSRYWTGSSGANVLTF.

The chain combines TRBV11-2 with TRBJ2-7, with 7 bases identical to TRBD1. The CDR3 extends over 14 amino acids. With V trimmed by 10 bases and J by 0 bases, 9 bases remained unmatched. Germline assignment: CDR1 SGHAT and CDR2 FQNNGV. The CDR3 is CATHSGTVSYEQYF. CDR3 nucleotide sequence: TGTGCCACTCATTCTGGGACAGTCTCCTACGAGCAGTACTTC.

This clone was picked up one time. The rearrangement links TRBV6-5 to TRBJ1-2; D remains unclear. The V gene lost 2 bases and the J gene lost 5 bases, with 9 bases spanning the gap. The germline CDR1 and CDR2 sequences are MNHEY and SVGAGI. This CDR3 comprises 13 residues. The CDR3 reads CASSYEGAYGYTF. The CDR3 coding sequence is TGTGCCAGCAGTTACGAAGGAGCTTATGGCTACACCTTC.

The rearrangement uses TRBV2 and TRBJ1-3, with TRBD1 matching over 9 bases. From germline, CDR1 is SNHLY and CDR2 FYNNEI. V was pared by 8 bases and J by 1 base, with 6 bases of the junction left unmatched. The CDR3 is made up of 15 amino acids. CDR3 DNA: TGTGCCAGCCGAGAAGGACAGGGGTCTGGAAACACCATATATTTT. This translates into CASREGQGSGNTIYF.

The V call is TRBV3-1 (or the pseudogene TRBV3-2), the J call TRBJ2-7, with TRBD2 identical over 7 bases. The germline V gene has CDR1 LGHDT and CDR2 YNNKEL (reference sequence). Trimming removed 3 bases from V and 6 bases from J; junction bases left unmatched: 5. The CDR3 has 13 amino acids. In nucleotides, the CDR3 is TGTGCCAGCAGCCAGGGACTACTATCCGAGCAGTACTTC. It codes for CASSQGLLSEQYF.

The chain has TRBV4-3 and TRBJ1-6; no clear D. This CDR3 region has 17 residues. Germline values: CDR1 LGHNA, CDR2 YSLEER. V was clipped by 0 bases and J by 0 bases, with 9 bases between them. The CDR3 DNA follows: TGCGCCAGCAGCCAAGATCCCAAGAGCTCCTATAATTCACCCCTCCACTTT. This sequence encodes CASSQDPKSSYNSPLHF.

V is TRBV27 and J is TRBJ2-7, with a tentative D call TRBD2 (5 bases). V shed 6 bases and J shed 0 bases, with 12 bases lying between them. Germline-derived CDR1 and CDR2 are MNHEY and SMNVEV (reference sequence). The CDR3 sequence is 14 residues long. CDR3 coding DNA: TGTGCCAGCAGAACCGTAGGGAGCTCCTACGAGCAGTACTTC. It encodes CASRTVGSSYEQYF.

The V and J genes are TRBV7-8 and TRBJ2-7; TRBD1 is a possible D gene (5 bases). The V end was cut by 2 bases, the J end by 7 bases, with 15 bases between. There are 14 residues in the CDR3. Germline CDR1 is SGHVS and CDR2 is FQNEAQ. For the CDR3, the DNA is TGTGCCAGCAGCTTATCGGGCAGGGTATGGGAGCAGTACTTC. Protein product: CASSLSGRVWEQYF.

This chain joins TRBV28 and TRBJ1-2, with D possibly TRBD1 on 5 matching bases. V was shortened by 5 bases and J by 2 bases, with 12 bases between the two germline ends. The CDR3 has 14 residues. Germline V gene sequence: CDR1 MDHEN, CDR2 SYDVKM. The CDR3 DNA reads TGTGCCAGCAGTCCCTACAGGACGAACTATGGCTACACCTTC. Residues: CASSPYRTNYGYTF.

This rearrangement joins TRBV29-1 to TRBJ1-2; D is unclear. The germline gives CDR1 SQVTM, CDR2 ANQGSEA. CDR3 length: 14 residues. V shed 5 bases and J shed 3 bases, with 16 bases lying between them. The CDR3 protein is CSVPGEGLDYGYTF. As DNA, the CDR3 is TGCAGCGTTCCGGGAGAGGGCTTGGACTATGGCTACACCTTC.

The rearrangement joins TRBV30 to TRBJ2-2, with D perhaps matching TRBD1 or TRBD2 (6 bases each). Germline lookup yields CDR1 GTSNPN and CDR2 SVGIG (reference sequence). Trimming removed 5 bases from V and 0 bases from J, with 10 bases in between. The CDR3 spans 14 residues. As DNA, the CDR3 is TGTGCCTGGGGGGGGCATGCGAACACCGGGGAGCTGTTTTTT. This gives the protein CAWGGHANTGELFF. Looking up the rest from reference TRBV30 and TRBJ2-2 gives the full variable domain: SQTIHQWPATLVQPVGSPLSLECTVEGTSNPNLYWYRQAAGRGLQLLFYSVGIGQISSEVPQNLSASRPQDRQFILSSKKLLLSDSGFYLCAWGGHANTGELFFGEGSRLTVL.

This chain joins TRBV4-1 and TRBJ2-3; D is unresolved. The CDR3 is 13 amino acids. V was shortened by 1 base and J by 3 bases, with 5 bases between the two germline ends. Germline-derived CDR1 and CDR2 are MGHRA and YSYEKL. Written as DNA, the CDR3 is TGCGCCAGCAGCCAAGGCAGGACAGATACGCAGTATTTT. It codes for CASSQGRTDTQYF.

The rearrangement uses TRBV25-1 and TRBJ1-2; D is unclear. The V end lost 4 bases, the J end lost 1 base, and 19 bases lay between the germline ends. From germline, CDR1 is MGHDK and CDR2 SYGVNS. This CDR3 spans 17 amino acids. CDR3 sequence (DNA): TGTGCCAGCAGTGGGCGTCAGACACCAACCTATAACTATGGCTACACCTTC. Its translation: CASSGRQTPTYNYGYTF.

The chain uses TRBV19 and TRBJ1-4, with D possibly being TRBD1 (6 bases). Per germline, CDR1 LNHDA and CDR2 SQIVND (reference sequence). This CDR3 comprises 16 residues. Trimming removed 4 bases from V and 0 bases from J, with 12 bases in between. The CDR3 sequence is CASSTGQPATNEKLFF. CDR3 DNA: TGTGCCAGTAGTACTGGACAGCCTGCAACTAATGAAAAACTGTTTTTT.

The CDR3 DNA sequence: TGTGCCAGCAGTTTAGACAGGGGGTTATTCAACACTGAAGCTTTCTTT. Translation: CASSLDRGLFNTEAFF. The V call is TRBV28, the J call TRBJ1-1, with 9 bases fitting TRBD1. CDR3 size: 16 residues. Germline assignment: CDR1 MDHEN and CDR2 SYDVKM. V gave up 2 bases and J gave up 2 bases; unmatched junction bases: 6.

This chain uses TRBV27 with TRBJ1-6; D is undetermined. The germline CDR1 and CDR2 sequences are MNHEY and SMNVEV (reference sequence). Trimming stripped 2 bases from V and 8 bases from J, with 13 bases between. The CDR3 has 15 residues. CDR3 loop: CASSLRHLGDSPLHF. CDR3 bases: TGTGCCAGCAGTTTACGGCATCTGGGCGATTCACCCCTCCACTTT.

This clone has just one count. The chain joins TRBV11-1 to TRBJ2-6; 9 bases are shared with TRBD1. Trimming removed 2 bases from V and 7 bases from J; junction bases left unmatched: 6. Germline V CDR1 and CDR2: SGHAT, FQDESV (reference sequence). The CDR3 loop spans 16 amino acids. This CDR3 reads CASSLSGGQGANVLTF. DNA of the CDR3: TGTGCCAGCAGCTTATCGGGGGGACAGGGTGCCAACGTCCTGACTTTC. The full variable domain, its missing parts supplied by reference TRBV11-1 and TRBJ2-6, is EAEVAQSPRYKITEKSQAVAFWCDPISGHATLYWYRQILGQGPELLVQFQDESVVDDSQLPKDRFSAERLKGVDSTLKIQPAELGDSAMYLCASSLSGGQGANVLTFGAGSRLTVL.

This clone showed up just once. The rearrangement uses TRBV9 and TRBJ2-7; possibly TRBD2 for D (6 bases). The CDR3 length is 14 residues. V shed 0 bases and J shed 3 bases, with 10 bases lying between them. Germline V gene sequence: CDR1 SGDLS, CDR2 YYNGEE. The CDR3 here is CASSVEAGNYEQYF. In nucleotides, the CDR3 is TGTGCCAGCAGCGTAGAGGCGGGGAACTACGAGCAGTACTTC.

Concerning this clone: Other DNA sequences of this sample code for an identical CDR3. The V and J genes are TRBV7-9 and TRBJ1-1; 8 positions agree with TRBD1. Germline V lookup: CDR1 SEHNR, CDR2 FQNEAQ (reference sequence). The CDR3 is 14 residues long. Trimming cost V 7 bases and J 1 base; bases outside gene matches: 5. DNA of the CDR3: TGTGCCAGCACCCCAGACAGGGGGAACACTGAAGCTTTCTTT. Translated, it gives CASTPDRGNTEAFF.

The CDR3 DNA sequence: TGTGCCAGCACCACTCTCCTAGCGGGGGAGTACAATGAGCAGTTCTTC. It specifies CASTTLLAGEYNEQFF. The genes are TRBV7-2 and TRBJ2-1; 10 bases fit TRBD2. Losses at the gene ends were 7 bases for V and 4 bases for J; bases not matched to a gene: 10. This CDR3 region has 16 residues. The germline V gene has CDR1 SGHTA and CDR2 FQGNSA.